This TCR beta chain was recovered during a study of response to subunit inactivated influenza vaccine. Overall study results and limits: Authors suggested each seasonal flu vaccination may recruit only limited numbers of new T cells.

MiXCR, applied by TCRdb to the RT-PCR reads, yields one record per CDR3 protein. The sample holds around 710,000 distinct CDR3 sequences; approximately 15% are singletons and the top ten take 6.5% to 8.5%. Germline CDR1 SGHTA, CDR2 FQGNSA. There are 13 residues in the CDR3. This clonotype was counted a few times. Its antigen is unidentified. One end of the junction does not line up with germline, which may come from a read error. This TCR was sampled from a man between 45 and 60 years old who received an inactivated influenza vaccine. The specimen comprised PBMCs from blood, sampled roughly 15 days before vaccination. The chain joins TRBV7-2 to TRBJ2-7, with a tentative D call TRBD2 (5 bases). Written as DNA, the CDR3 is TGTGCCAGCAGCATAGCGACACTTTACGAGCAGTACTTC. Protein product: CASSIATLYEQYF.